The 31 T cell receptor beta chains below all came from one sample that was sequenced in a study of blood T cell repertoires in COVID-19. This table comes from immunoSEQ multiplex PCR, and its TCRdb copy is limited to in-frame clones, with some not included. In the table there are some 44,000 clones, about 88% of which are singletons. The sample taken for sequencing was peripheral blood. Receptor source: a human donor in a cohort sampled during active COVID-19.

This clone was seen more than once but under ten times. The V gene is TRBV28, the J gene TRBJ1-5; 7 positions match TRBD1. CDR1 is MDHEN and CDR2 is SYDVKM in the germline V gene. This CDR3 is 13 amino acids long. The J segment lost 11 bases and the V segment lost 5 bases, leaving 9 bases of the junction unmatched. The CDR3 region is CASSPPGQGAQHF. CDR3 coding DNA: TGTGCCAGCAGTCCCCCCGGGCAGGGGGCCCAGCATTTT.

This clone was counted between two and nine times. A read error may account for a junction end that differs from germline. This chain connects TRBV7-9 to TRBJ1-2; TRBD1 matches at 8 bases. CDR1 is SEHNR and CDR2 is FQNEAQ in the germline V gene (reference sequence). The CDR3 spans 14 residues. In DNA form, the CDR3 reads TGTGCCAGCAGCTTAGAGGAGGGGACAGGTTACTACGCCTTC. Its translation is CASSLEEGTGYYAF.

This chain joins TRBV7-3 and TRBJ2-2; perhaps TRBD2 as D (5 bases). This CDR3 is 15 amino acids long. Trimming took off 2 bases at V and 4 bases at J, with 11 bases between the two ends. Looked up from germline, CDR1 is SGHTA and CDR2 is FQGTGA. CDR3 nucleotide sequence: TGTGCCAGCAGCTTATTCGGGGAAGGCACCGGGGAGCTGTTTTTT. It encodes CASSLFGEGTGELFF. The complete variable domain, with remaining parts taken from reference TRBV7-3 and TRBJ2-2, reads GAGVSQTPSNKVTEKGKYVELRCDPISGHTALYWYRQSLGQGPEFLIYFQGTGAADDSGLPNDRFFAVRPEGSVSTLKIQRTERGDSAVYLCASSLFGEGTGELFFGEGSRLTVL.

This clone came up a few times. The chain is built from TRBV2 and TRBJ1-5; 9 positions agree with TRBD1. V gave up 5 bases and J gave up 3 bases; unmatched junction bases: 5. The CDR3 length is 15 residues. Germline assignment: CDR1 SNHLY and CDR2 FYNNEI. The CDR3 is CASSQDRGPNQPQHF. The CDR3 DNA reads TGTGCCAGCAGTCAGGACAGGGGACCCAATCAGCCCCAGCATTTT. The full variable domain, with the rest looked up from reference TRBV2 and TRBJ1-5, is EPEVTQTPSHQVTQMGQEVILRCVPISNHLYFYWYRQILGQKVEFLVSFYNNEISEKSEIFDDQFSVERPDGSNFTLKIRSTKLEDSAMYFCASSQDRGPNQPQHFGDGTRLSIL.

The chain joins TRBV5-1 to TRBJ2-5; D gene uncertain. V lost 4 bases and J 2 bases, leaving 3 bases between the germline ends. The CDR3 covers 11 residues. From germline, CDR1 is SGHRS and CDR2 YFSETQ. The CDR3 DNA reads TGCGCCAGCAGCATACAAGAGACCCAGTACTTC. Its translation: CASSIQETQYF.

The chain carries TRBV3-1 (or the pseudogene TRBV3-2) and TRBJ2-2; D remains ambiguous. Germline-derived CDR1 and CDR2 are LGHDT and YNNKEL (reference sequence). The germline V and J ends were trimmed by 4 bases and 8 bases, with 11 bases remaining between them. The CDR3 is made up of 13 amino acids. For the CDR3, the DNA is TGTGCCAGCAGCCCCTACGTTTGGGGGGAGCTGTTTTTT. This gives the protein CASSPYVWGELFF.

This rearrangement joins TRBV9 to TRBJ2-2; D possibly corresponds to TRBD2 (5 bases). The CDR3 is 16 amino acids. The germline gives CDR1 SGDLS, CDR2 YYNGEE. Deletions cut 0 bases from V and 3 bases from J, with 12 bases between. The DNA of the CDR3 is TGTGCCAGCAGCGTAGAGAACGGGGTAGACACCGGGGAGCTGTTTTTT. Its translation is CASSVENGVDTGELFF. Full variable domain (missing parts from reference TRBV9 and TRBJ2-2): DSGVTQTPKHLITATGQRVTLRCSPRSGDLSVYWYQQSLDQGLQFLIQYYNGEERAKGNILERFSAQQFPDLHSELNLSSLELGDSALYFCASSVENGVDTGELFFGEGSRLTVL.

This sequence joins TRBV24-1 and TRBJ2-1; 9 positions match TRBD2. Germline lookup yields CDR1 KGHDR and CDR2 SFDVKD. The CDR3 extends over 17 amino acids. V shed 4 bases, J shed 1 base, and the junction held 7 bases outside the gene matches. The chain's CDR3 is CATSDGLAWGSYNEQFF. CDR3 nucleotide sequence: TGTGCCACCAGTGACGGACTAGCGTGGGGGTCCTACAATGAGCAGTTCTTC.

The rearrangement joins TRBV7-2 to TRBJ2-1, with 9 bases aligning to TRBD2. The CDR3 spans 15 residues. The germline gives CDR1 SGHTA, CDR2 FQGNSA. The V gene end was trimmed by 1 base and the J gene end by 4 bases; junction bases not matched to a gene: 2. The CDR3 sequence: CASSLGAGGYNEQFF. CDR3 nucleotide sequence: TGTGCCAGCAGCTTAGGTGCGGGGGGGTACAATGAGCAGTTCTTC.

The chain recombines TRBV18 with TRBJ1-1; no reliable D call. The CDR3 covers 15 residues. Trimming cost V 3 bases and J 0 bases, with 11 bases left between them. Germline lookup yields CDR1 KGHSH and CDR2 LQKENI. The CDR3 bases are TGTGCCAGCTCACCGCAAAGCGGCCTGAACACTGAAGCTTTCTTT. Protein product: CASSPQSGLNTEAFF.

This chain joins TRBV12-3 or TRBV12-4 and TRBJ1-2; unclear D gene. The CDR3 is 12 amino acids. V lost 1 base to trimming and J lost 7 bases, with 7 bases between them. The CDR3 nucleotides read TGTGCCAGCAGTTTAGGAACGGTTGGCTACACCTTC. Translated, it gives CASSLGTVGYTF.

V is TRBV29-1 and J is TRBJ1-2, with no clear D. The germline V gene encodes CDR1 SQVTM and CDR2 ANQGSEA. Trimming took off 2 bases at V and 2 bases at J, with 12 bases between the two ends. The CDR3 spans 14 residues. DNA for the CDR3: TGCAGCGTTGAAACGCTACAGACCAACTATGGCTACACCTTC. As protein: CSVETLQTNYGYTF.

The CDR3 nucleotides read TGTGCCAGCAGTGCTCAGGTGGGCTACACCTTC. Residues: CASSAQVGYTF. J is TRBJ1-2 and V is TRBV25-1; D is undetermined. CDR1 MGHDK and CDR2 SYGVNS come from the germline V gene. With 4 bases removed from V and 8 bases from J, the gap between germline ends came to 8 bases. CDR3 length equals 11 residues.

J is TRBJ1-6 and V is TRBV27; 8 bases agree with TRBD1. Germline V gene lookup returns CDR1 MNHEY and CDR2 SMNVEV (reference sequence). Trimming cost V 3 bases and J 6 bases; bases outside gene matches: 1. CDR3 length equals 14 residues. CDR3 in amino acids: CASSLDRVNSPLHF. CDR3 DNA: TGTGCCAGCAGTTTGGACAGGGTTAATTCACCCCTCCACTTT.

The chain employs TRBV10-3 and TRBJ1-2, with TRBD1 matching over 7 bases. Germline CDR1 reads ENHRY; CDR2 reads SYGVKD. CDR3 length: 12 residues. With 10 bases clipped from V and 0 bases from J, the junction kept 2 bases outside the gene matches. CDR3: CATGQANYGYTF. The CDR3 coding sequence is TGTGCCACCGGACAGGCTAACTATGGCTACACCTTC.

This clone was picked up one time. CDR3 nucleotide sequence: TGCGCCAGCAGCAAACTCCTGGACAGGGGGCCTGGCTACACCTTC. It yields the protein CASSKLLDRGPGYTF. The V gene is TRBV5-1, the J gene TRBJ1-2, with 11 bases fitting TRBD1. Germline CDR1 and CDR2: SGHRS and YFSETQ. The CDR3 covers 15 residues. J was trimmed by 7 bases and V by 4 bases; bases with no gene match: 9.

In its sample, this clone was seen once. The rearrangement uses TRBV7-9 and TRBJ2-2; 9 bases align to TRBD2. V trimming: 4 bases; J trimming: 4 bases; junction bases outside the gene matches: 7. Germline values: CDR1 SEHNR, CDR2 FQNEAQ (reference sequence). This CDR3 has 16 residues. CDR3 protein: CASSSQRGDTTGELFF. Here the CDR3 DNA reads TGTGCCAGCAGCTCCCAGCGGGGGGACACCACCGGGGAGCTGTTTTTT. Supplemented by reference TRBV7-9 and TRBJ2-2, the full variable domain reads DTGVSQNPRHKITKRGQNVTFRCDPISEHNRLYWYRQTLGQGPEFLTYFQNEAQLEKSRLLSDRFSAERPKGSFSTLEIQRTEQGDSAMYLCASSSQRGDTTGELFFGEGSRLTVL.

J is TRBJ1-3 and V is TRBV19; D is ambiguous. The CDR3 runs to 15 residues. V was pared by 7 bases and J by 3 bases, with 16 bases between. Germline CDR1 is LNHDA and CDR2 is SQIVND (reference sequence). CDR3 DNA sequence: TGTGCCAGTAAGTCGGGGAACTTTGATGGAAACACCATATATTTT. Translated, it gives CASKSGNFDGNTIYF.

This sequence joins TRBV9 and TRBJ1-1; 9 bases match TRBD1. Trimming cost V 4 bases and J 5 bases; bases outside gene matches: 6. The CDR3 covers 14 residues. The germline CDR1 and CDR2 sequences are SGDLS and YYNGEE. The CDR3 loop is CASSWDRVGTEAFF. The CDR3 coding sequence is TGTGCCAGCAGCTGGGACAGGGTGGGGACTGAAGCTTTCTTT.

The rearrangement uses TRBV4-1 and TRBJ1-6; D is undetermined. Trimming removed 0 bases at V and 7 bases at J, with 16 bases between. CDR1 MGHRA and CDR2 YSYEKL come from the germline V gene. CDR3 length: 17 residues. The CDR3 spells CASSQDAGGPGNSPLHF. DNA for the CDR3: TGCGCCAGCAGCCAAGATGCCGGAGGCCCCGGGAATTCACCCCTCCACTTT.

The rearrangement joins TRBV5-1 to TRBJ1-2, with D uncertain. The CDR3 sequence is 12 residues long. Germline CDR1 and CDR2: SGHRS and YFSETQ. The V gene lost 4 bases and the J gene lost 2 bases, with 6 bases spanning the gap. The CDR3 coding sequence is TGCGCCAGCAGCAGGGAGAACTATGGCTACACCTTC. Its protein product is CASSRENYGYTF.

The V gene is TRBV19, the J gene TRBJ2-1, with 7 bases identical to TRBD2. CDR1 is LNHDA and CDR2 is SQIVND in the germline V gene (reference sequence). Losses at the gene ends were 7 bases for V and 6 bases for J; bases not matched to a gene: 15. The CDR3 sequence is 16 residues long. Here the CDR3 DNA reads TGTGCCAGTAAAACACTCGCCGGGACTACCCGCAATGAGCAGTTCTTC. Protein: CASKTLAGTTRNEQFF.

The genes are TRBV3-1 (or the pseudogene TRBV3-2) and TRBJ2-3, with D possibly being TRBD2 (5 bases). CDR3 length equals 13 residues. Germline CDR1 reads LGHDT; CDR2 reads YNNKEL (reference sequence). Trimming cost V 4 bases and J 5 bases, with 10 bases left between them. The CDR3 loop is CASSPGLLDTQYF. The CDR3 coding sequence is TGTGCCAGCAGCCCGGGGTTGCTAGATACGCAGTATTTT.

This clone was recorded once. The DNA of the CDR3 is TGTGCCAGCAGTCCGACAGGGGGAGGCTATGGCTACACCTTC. This encodes CASSPTGGGYGYTF. This rearrangement joins TRBV6-2 or TRBV6-3 to TRBJ1-2, with TRBD1 identical over 9 bases. The J segment lost 4 bases and the V segment lost 5 bases, leaving 5 bases of the junction unmatched. In germline, CDR1 is MNHEY, CDR2 SVGEGT. The CDR3 length is 14 residues.

CDR3 residues: CASSQDWLAGVNEQFF. The CDR3 DNA reads TGCGCCAGCAGCCAAGACTGGCTAGCGGGGGTCAATGAGCAGTTCTTC. This sequence joins TRBV4-1 and TRBJ2-1; TRBD2 matches 10 bases. CDR3 size: 16 residues. Unmatched junction bases numbered 5, after V lost 0 bases and J lost 6 bases. The germline gives CDR1 MGHRA, CDR2 YSYEKL.

The rearrangement uses TRBV19 and TRBJ1-3; D is unresolved. This CDR3 spans 11 amino acids. The germline V gene has CDR1 LNHDA and CDR2 SQIVND (reference sequence). CDR3 residues: CGSGFGNTIYF. DNA of the CDR3: TGTGGGTCTGGCTTTGGAAACACCATATATTTT.

V is TRBV5-1 and J is TRBJ1-5; 9 bases are shared with TRBD1. Trimming at V came to 4 bases and at J to 6 bases, leaving 8 bases not matched to a gene. The germline CDR1 and CDR2 sequences are SGHRS and YFSETQ. This CDR3 is 15 amino acids long. CDR3 amino acids: CASSRDPGQGQPQHF. The CDR3 DNA follows: TGCGCCAGCAGCAGGGACCCGGGACAGGGTCAGCCCCAGCATTTT.

V usage is TRBV4-2 and J usage is TRBJ2-7; TRBD2 matches at 11 bases. J was trimmed by 2 bases and V by 5 bases; bases with no gene match: 8. The CDR3 length is 16 residues. The V gene's germline CDR1 is LGHNA and CDR2 YNFKEQ. CDR3 region: CASSSGLAGGTYEQYF. The CDR3 DNA reads as TGTGCCAGCAGCTCCGGCCTAGCGGGGGGCACCTACGAGCAGTACTTC.

This chain connects TRBV3-1 (or the pseudogene TRBV3-2) to TRBJ1-1, with D maybe TRBD1 (6 bases). Trimming stripped 4 bases from V and 7 bases from J, with 22 bases between. CDR1 is LGHDT, CDR2 YNNKEL, per germline (reference sequence). The CDR3 spans 16 residues. CDR3 bases: TGTGCCAGCAGCCTGAGCGTCGTTGGGGGGGGCGGTGAAGCTTTCTTT. Its translation: CASSLSVVGGGGEAFF.

This chain uses TRBV20-1 with TRBJ1-1, with D maybe TRBD1 (6 bases). V lost 5 bases and J 9 bases, leaving 13 bases between the germline ends. Per germline, CDR1 DFQATT and CDR2 SNEGSKA (reference sequence). The CDR3 is 11 residues long. The CDR3 bases are TGCAGTGCTTATAACGGACAGCAAGCTTTCTTT. It is translated as CSAYNGQQAFF.

The V and J genes are TRBV5-4 and TRBJ2-5; 15 bases match TRBD2. V was pared by 4 bases and J by 5 bases, with 6 bases of the junction left unmatched. Germline CDR1 and CDR2: SGHNT and YYREEE (reference sequence). This CDR3 contains 16 residues. CDR3 amino acids: CASSGGLAGGTETQYF. CDR3 in DNA: TGTGCCAGCAGCGGGGGACTAGCGGGGGGAACGGAGACCCAGTACTTC.